This TCR beta chain was identified in a study of T cell responses to AZD1222 COVID-19 vaccine. Second-dose schedules of about 4 or about 12 weeks were combined. TCRdb's copy holds only in-frame clones and misses some; the assay was immunoSEQ multiplex PCR. The sample has about 84,000 clones, roughly nine tenths seen once. The ends lost 4 bases at V and 0 bases at J; junction bases unmatched: 12. Germline V gene lookup returns CDR1 SQVTM and CDR2 ANQGSEA. CDR3 length equals 17 residues. Concerning this clone: Antigen: not known.

Study results and caveats: Baseline antibody screening turned up just a handful of seropositive AZD1222 recipients. White British ancestry dominated among donors, who included more females, and clonal diversity was possibly underestimated. Unmutated variant regions are reportedly the target of nearly half of TCRs that are spike-specific.

The chain links TRBV29-1 to TRBJ2-3; 8 nucleotides line up with TRBD2. The TCR originated in an adult who received the AZD1222 COVID-19 vaccine. The sequencing here drew on peripheral blood, taken 28 days after the second AZD1222 dose. As DNA, the CDR3 is TGCAGCGTTGCGGGGGGGGCTAGCGGAGCTAGCACAGATACGCAGTATTTT. As protein: CSVAGGASGASTDTQYF.